Included here is one T cell receptor (beta chain) sequence, with context. This CDR3 contains 16 residues. Germline V lookup: CDR1 MNHNS, CDR2 SASEGT. The V and J ends lost 3 bases and 2 bases respectively, with 14 bases between them. Method: immunoSEQ multiplex PCR; TCRdb's copy keeps in-frame clones and lacks some. The repertoire holds about 480,000 clones, with 80% to 90% as singletons. This specimen comes from a study of blood T cell repertoires in COVID-19. Study summary: PBMCs, B-cell-depleted T cells, or T cells provided the cDNA or gDNA that made up the material.

This clonotype was sampled from a woman in her thirties with acute or convalescent COVID-19. Sample: peripheral blood. V is TRBV6-1 and J is TRBJ1-5, with D perhaps TRBD1 (5 bases). This CDR3 reads CASSDFRGGGNQPQHF. Here the CDR3 DNA reads TGTGCCAGCAGTGATTTCCGAGGAGGGGGCAATCAGCCCCAGCATTTT.